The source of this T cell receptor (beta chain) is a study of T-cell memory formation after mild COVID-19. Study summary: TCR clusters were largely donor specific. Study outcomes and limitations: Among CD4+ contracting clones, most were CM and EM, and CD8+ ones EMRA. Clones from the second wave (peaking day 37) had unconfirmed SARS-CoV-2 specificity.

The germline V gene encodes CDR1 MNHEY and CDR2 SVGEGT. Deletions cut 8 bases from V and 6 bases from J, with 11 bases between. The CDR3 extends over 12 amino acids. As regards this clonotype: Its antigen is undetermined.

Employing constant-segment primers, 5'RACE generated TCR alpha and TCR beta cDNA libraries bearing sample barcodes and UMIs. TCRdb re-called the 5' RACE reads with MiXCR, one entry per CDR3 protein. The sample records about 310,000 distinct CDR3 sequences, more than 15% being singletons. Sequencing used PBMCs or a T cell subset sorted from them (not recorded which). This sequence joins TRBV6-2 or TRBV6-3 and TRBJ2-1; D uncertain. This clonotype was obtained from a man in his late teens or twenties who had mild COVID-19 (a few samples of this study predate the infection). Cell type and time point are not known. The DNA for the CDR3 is TGTGCCAGCGGGAAACAGCGCAATGAGCAGTTCTTC. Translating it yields CASGKQRNEQFF.